Each of the 2 T cell receptor beta chains below was sequenced from the same sample in a study of CD8 T cells in Susac syndrome. RNA amounts of about 0.45 to 1 ug underwent reverse transcription with random hexamers. Using its own MiXCR run on the immunoSEQ multiplex PCR reads, TCRdb lists one record per CDR3 protein. The repertoire holds about 120,000 distinct CDR3 sequences, 96% seen once, with less than 0.15% in the top ten. Material for sequencing was CD4+ T cells from PBMCs. These receptors were taken from a human donor with Susac syndrome.

J is TRBJ2-7 and V is TRBV2; TRBD2 is a possible D gene (5 bases). CDR3 size: 13 residues. Between the trimmed V and J ends, which lost 4 bases and 2 bases, there was a span of 9 bases. Germline loops: CDR1 SNHLY, CDR2 FYNNEI. CDR3: CASSGTFTYEQYF. The CDR3 nucleotides read TGTGCCAGCAGTGGGACTTTTACCTACGAGCAGTACTTC.

This sequence joins TRBV7-2 and TRBJ2-7; the D is unclear. The V gene's germline CDR1 is SGHTA and CDR2 FQGNSA. The CDR3 is 13 residues long. V shed 4 bases and J shed 3 bases, with 10 bases lying between them. The chain's CDR3 is CASSSPVGYEQYF. Here the CDR3 DNA reads TGTGCCAGCAGCTCTCCGGTCGGCTACGAGCAGTACTTC.